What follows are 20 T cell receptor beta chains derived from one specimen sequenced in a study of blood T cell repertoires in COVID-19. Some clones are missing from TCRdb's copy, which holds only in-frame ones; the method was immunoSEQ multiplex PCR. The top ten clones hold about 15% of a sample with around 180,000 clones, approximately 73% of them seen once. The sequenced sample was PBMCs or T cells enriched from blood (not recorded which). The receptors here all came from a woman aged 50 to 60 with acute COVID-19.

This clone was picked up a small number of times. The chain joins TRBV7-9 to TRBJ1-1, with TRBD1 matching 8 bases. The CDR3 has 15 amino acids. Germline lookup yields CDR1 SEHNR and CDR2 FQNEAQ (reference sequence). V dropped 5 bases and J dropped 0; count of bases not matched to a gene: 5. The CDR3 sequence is CASSPGQGMNTEAFF. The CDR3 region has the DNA TGTGCCAGCAGCCCCGGACAGGGCATGAACACTGAAGCTTTCTTT. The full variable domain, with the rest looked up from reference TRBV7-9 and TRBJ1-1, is DTGVSQNPRHKITKRGQNVTFRCDPISEHNRLYWYRQTLGQGPEFLTYFQNEAQLEKSRLLSDRFSAERPKGSFSTLEIQRTEQGDSAMYLCASSPGQGMNTEAFFGQGTRLTVV.

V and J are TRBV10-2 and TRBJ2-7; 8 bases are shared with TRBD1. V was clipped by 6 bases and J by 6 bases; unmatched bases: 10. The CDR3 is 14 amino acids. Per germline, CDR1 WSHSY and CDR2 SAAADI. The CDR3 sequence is CASSGLDRGLEQYV. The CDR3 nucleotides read TGCGCCAGCAGCGGACTCGACAGGGGACTCGAGCAGTACGTC.

The DNA for the CDR3 is TGTGCCAGCAGCTTGGCGGGTGGCAGCCACACTGAAGCTTTCTTT. It codes for CASSLAGGSHTEAFF. The chain recombines TRBV5-4 with TRBJ1-1; D remains ambiguous. Germline CDR1 SGHNT, CDR2 YYREEE (reference sequence). The V and J ends lost 0 bases and 3 bases respectively, with 12 bases between them. The CDR3 consists of 15 residues.

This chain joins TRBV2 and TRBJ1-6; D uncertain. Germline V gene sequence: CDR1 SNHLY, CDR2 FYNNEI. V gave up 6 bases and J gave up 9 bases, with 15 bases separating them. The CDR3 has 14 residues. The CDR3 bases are TGTGCCAGCAGGGGAGACGGGCAAACTTCACCCCTCCACTTT. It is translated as CASRGDGQTSPLHF. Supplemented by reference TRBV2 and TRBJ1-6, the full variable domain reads EPEVTQTPSHQVTQMGQEVILRCVPISNHLYFYWYRQILGQKVEFLVSFYNNEISEKSEIFDDQFSVERPDGSNFTLKIRSTKLEDSAMYFCASRGDGQTSPLHFGNGTRLTVT.

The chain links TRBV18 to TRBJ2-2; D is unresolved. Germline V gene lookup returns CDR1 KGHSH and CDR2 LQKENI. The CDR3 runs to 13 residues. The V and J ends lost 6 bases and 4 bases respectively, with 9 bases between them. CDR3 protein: CASSPSGTGELFF. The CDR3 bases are TGTGCCAGCTCTCCTTCCGGCACCGGGGAGCTGTTTTTT. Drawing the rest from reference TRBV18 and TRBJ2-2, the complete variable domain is NAGVMQNPRHLVRRRGQEARLRCSPMKGHSHVYWYRQLPEEGLKFMVYLQKENIIDESGMPKERFSAEFPKEGPSILRIQQVVRGDSAAYFCASSPSGTGELFFGEGSRLTVL.

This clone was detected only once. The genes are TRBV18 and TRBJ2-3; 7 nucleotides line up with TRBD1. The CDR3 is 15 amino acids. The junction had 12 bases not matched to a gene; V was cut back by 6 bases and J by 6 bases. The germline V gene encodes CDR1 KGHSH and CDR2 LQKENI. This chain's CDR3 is CASSTRDRALDTQYF. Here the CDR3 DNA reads TGTGCCAGCTCTACCCGGGACAGAGCTCTGGATACGCAGTATTTT.

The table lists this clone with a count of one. The DNA for the CDR3 is TGTGCCAGCAGCCCGGGGGGAGGGGACTCTGGAAACACCATATATTTT. Its protein is CASSPGGGDSGNTIYF. The genes are TRBV2 and TRBJ1-3, with D perhaps TRBD1 (5 bases). Per germline, CDR1 SNHLY and CDR2 FYNNEI. Trimming took 6 bases from V and 0 from J, leaving 15 bases between them. The CDR3 sequence is 16 residues long.

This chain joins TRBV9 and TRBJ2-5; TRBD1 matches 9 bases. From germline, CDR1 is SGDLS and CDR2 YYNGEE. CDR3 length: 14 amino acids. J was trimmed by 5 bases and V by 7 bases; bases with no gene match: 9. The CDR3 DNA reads TGTGCCAGCCAGACCGGGACAGGGAAGGAGACCCAGTACTTC. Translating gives CASQTGTGKETQYF.

CDR3 region: CASILRGGGNQPQHF. The CDR3 bases are TGTGCCAGCATATTAAGAGGGGGGGGCAATCAGCCCCAGCATTTT. The chain is built from TRBV28 and TRBJ1-5, with a weak D call TRBD1 (6 bases). CDR3 length: 15 residues. V was clipped by 7 bases and J by 2 bases, with 15 bases between them. The germline V gene has CDR1 MDHEN and CDR2 SYDVKM.

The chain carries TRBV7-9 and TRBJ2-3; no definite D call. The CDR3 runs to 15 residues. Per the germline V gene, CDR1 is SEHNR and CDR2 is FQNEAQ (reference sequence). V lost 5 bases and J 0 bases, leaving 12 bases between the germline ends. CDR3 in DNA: TGTGCCAGCAGCCCCCCCCTCCTTAGCACAGATACGCAGTATTTT. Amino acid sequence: CASSPPLLSTDTQYF.

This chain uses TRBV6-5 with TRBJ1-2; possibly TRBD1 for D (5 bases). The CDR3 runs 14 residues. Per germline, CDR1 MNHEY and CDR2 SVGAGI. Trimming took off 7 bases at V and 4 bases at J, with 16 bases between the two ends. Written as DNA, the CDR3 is TGTGCCAGCACCTACGGGGGGAGGGGCTATGGCTACACCTTC. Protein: CASTYGGRGYGYTF.

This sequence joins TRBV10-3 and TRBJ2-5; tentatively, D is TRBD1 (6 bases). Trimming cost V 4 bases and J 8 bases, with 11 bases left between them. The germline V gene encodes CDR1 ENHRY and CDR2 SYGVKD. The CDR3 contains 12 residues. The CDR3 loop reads CAISGTEETQYF. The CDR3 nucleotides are TGTGCCATCAGTGGGACAGAGGAAACCCAGTACTTC.

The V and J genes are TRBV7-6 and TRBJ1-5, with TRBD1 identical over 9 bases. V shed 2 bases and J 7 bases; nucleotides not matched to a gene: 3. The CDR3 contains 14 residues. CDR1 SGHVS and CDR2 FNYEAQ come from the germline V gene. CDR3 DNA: TGTGCCAGCAGCTTAACAGGGGGCGTACAGCCCCAGCATTTT. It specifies CASSLTGGVQPQHF.

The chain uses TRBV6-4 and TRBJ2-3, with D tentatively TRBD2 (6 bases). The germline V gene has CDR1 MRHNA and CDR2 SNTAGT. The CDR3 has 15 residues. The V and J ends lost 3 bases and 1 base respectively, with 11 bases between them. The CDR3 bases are TGTGCCAGCAGTGATGGCTCGGGGGGCACAGATACGCAGTATTTT. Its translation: CASSDGSGGTDTQYF.

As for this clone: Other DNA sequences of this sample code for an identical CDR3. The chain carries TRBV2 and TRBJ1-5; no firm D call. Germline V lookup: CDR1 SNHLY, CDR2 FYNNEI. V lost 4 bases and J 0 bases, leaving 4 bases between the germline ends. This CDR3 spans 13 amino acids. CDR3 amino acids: CASSGDSNQPQHF. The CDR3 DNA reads TGTGCCAGCAGTGGAGATAGCAATCAGCCCCAGCATTTT.

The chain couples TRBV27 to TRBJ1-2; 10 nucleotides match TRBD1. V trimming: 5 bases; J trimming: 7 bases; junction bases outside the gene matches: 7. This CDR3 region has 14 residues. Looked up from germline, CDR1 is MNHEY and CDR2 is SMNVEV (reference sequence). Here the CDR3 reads CASSTQTGGGGYTF. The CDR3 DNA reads TGTGCCAGCAGTACTCAGACAGGGGGCGGTGGCTACACCTTC.

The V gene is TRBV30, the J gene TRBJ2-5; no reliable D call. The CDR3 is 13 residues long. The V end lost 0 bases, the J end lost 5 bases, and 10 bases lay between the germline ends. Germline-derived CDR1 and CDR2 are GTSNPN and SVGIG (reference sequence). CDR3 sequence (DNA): TGTGCCTGGAGTGTACAGCAAAGGGAGACCCAGTACTTC. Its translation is CAWSVQQRETQYF. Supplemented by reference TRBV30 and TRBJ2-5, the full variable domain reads SQTIHQWPATLVQPVGSPLSLECTVEGTSNPNLYWYRQAAGRGLQLLFYSVGIGQISSEVPQNLSASRPQDRQFILSSKKLLLSDSGFYLCAWSVQQRETQYFGPGTRLLVL.

The CDR3 reads CASSQGVTGALTDTQYF. In nucleotides, the CDR3 is TGCGCCAGCAGCCAAGGGGTCACAGGGGCCCTCACAGATACGCAGTATTTT. The rearrangement uses TRBV4-1 and TRBJ2-3; 7 positions match TRBD1. The CDR3 loop spans 17 amino acids. J was trimmed by 2 bases and V by 1 base; bases with no gene match: 9. CDR1 MGHRA and CDR2 YSYEKL come from the germline V gene.

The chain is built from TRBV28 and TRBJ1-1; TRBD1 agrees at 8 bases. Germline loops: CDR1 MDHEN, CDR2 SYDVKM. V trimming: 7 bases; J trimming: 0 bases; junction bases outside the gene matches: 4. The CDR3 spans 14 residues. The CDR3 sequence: CASTLTGVNTEAFF. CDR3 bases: TGTGCCAGCACCCTGACAGGGGTGAACACTGAAGCTTTCTTT.

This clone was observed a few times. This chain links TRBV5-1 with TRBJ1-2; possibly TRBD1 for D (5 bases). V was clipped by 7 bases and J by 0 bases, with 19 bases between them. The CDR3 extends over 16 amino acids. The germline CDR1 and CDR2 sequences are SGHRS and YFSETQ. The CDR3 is CASYFGSGPPNYGYTF. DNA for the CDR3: TGCGCCAGCTACTTCGGGTCAGGGCCCCCTAACTATGGCTACACCTTC.